This is a list of T cell receptor beta chains from one sample in a study of tumor-infiltrating lymphocytes in primary liver carcinoma. TCRdb processed the multiplex PCR reads anew with MiXCR; each CDR3 protein has one entry. The top ten hold roughly 29% of the sample, which has 44,000 or so distinct CDR3 sequences, about two thirds seen once. The sequencing sample was made of liver tumor tissue from sampling region 5. The receptors come from a man aged 35 to 55 with primary liver carcinoma and hepatitis B virus infection. Both conserved end residues are part of each CDR3. A D gene is named only where the DNA matches it firmly. The size field is filled for only some rows; it gives once, few, many or a size class.

D gene	J gene	V gene	clone size	CDR3 DNA	CDR3 protein
NA	TRBJ2-1	TRBV28	many	TGTGCCAGCAGTCCTTTTCTGACTAACTACAATGAGCAGTTCTTC	CASSPFLTNYNEQFF
TRBD2	TRBJ2-7	TRBV4-2	NA	TGTACCACTACTGGATTAGCGGGAGTTTATATGTCCTACGAGCAGTACTTC	CTTTGLAGVYMSYEQYF
NA	TRBJ2-7	TRBV29-1	once	TGCAGGGTTATAACAGGTGACAGCCCCTACGAGCAGTACTTC	CRVITGDSPYEQYF
NA	TRBJ1-3	TRBV20-1	NA	TGCAGTGCTCCGAGGGGACACTCTGGAAACACCATATATTTT	CSAPRGHSGNTIYF
NA	TRBJ1-2	TRBV29-1	NA	TGCAGCGTTGATAGTGAGGGGAGAGGCTACGGCTACACCTTC	CSVDSEGRGYGYTF
NA	TRBJ2-3	TRBV5-4	NA	TGTGCCAGCAGCTTGGACGGGGCGGAGAGGCCAGATACGCGCTATTTT	CASSLDGAERPDTRYF
NA	TRBJ2-2	TRBV4-1	NA	TGCGCCGGCAGCCAAGGGCAAGGCGGGGAGCCGTTTTTT	CAGSQGQGGEPFF
NA	TRBJ1-6	TRBV4-1	NA	TGCGCCGGCAGCCAAGAGCCGAGCAACTATAATTCACCCCTCCACTTT	CAGSQEPSNYNSPLHF
NA	TRBJ2-3	TRBV29-1	NA	TGCAGTGTTGGACCAGCGGAGAGCACAGATACGCAGTATTTT	CSVGPAESTDTQYF
TRBD1	TRBJ2-3	TRBV6-6	NA	TGTGCCGGCAGTTACGTCTTGGTCAGGGGGCTGACAGATACGCAGTATTTT	CAGSYVLVRGLTDTQYF
NA	TRBJ2-7	TRBV6-2/TRBV6-3	NA	TGTGCCAGCAACTACAATCCGTACGAGCAGAACTTC	CASNYNPYEQNF
TRBD2	TRBJ2-1	TRBV6-5	NA	TGTGCCAGCAAATATGGACTAGCGGGGCACAGTGGGCAGTTCTTC	CASKYGLAGHSGQFF
NA	TRBJ2-1	TRBV7-3	NA	TGTGCCAGCAGACCCCGCCGGGGCCCCGTTGGCAATGAGCAGTTCTTC	CASRPRRGPVGNEQFF
NA	TRBJ2-5	TRBV5-1	NA	TGCGCCACCTTGGGAGTCCGGGGAGAGACCCAGTACTTC	CATLGVRGETQYF
NA	TRBJ1-5	TRBV6-2/TRBV6-3	NA	TGTGCCATCAGTTACCCCTCAGGGGGCAATCAGCCCCAGCATTTT	CAISYPSGGNQPQHF
NA	TRBJ2-7	TRBV6-1	NA	TGTGCCAGCAGTGGTGGGTACCACGAACAGTACTTC	CASSGGYHEQYF
NA	TRBJ2-1	TRBV4-1	NA	TGCGCCAGCAACCAAAGATCTGCGACCTACAATGAGCAGTTCTTC	CASNQRSATYNEQFF
NA	TRBJ2-1	TRBV5-1	NA	TGCGCCAGCGGCTTGGCCAGCTCCTACAATGAGCAGTTCTTC	CASGLASSYNEQFF
TRBD2	TRBJ2-3	TRBV15	few	TGTGCCACCAGCAGAGATCGACCAGCGGGAGTCTCTGATACGCAGTATTTT	CATSRDRPAGVSDTQYF
TRBD2	TRBJ2-1	TRBV7-8	many	TGTGCCAGCAGGCCTAGCGGTTCCCCTCTCGGGGAGCAGTTCTTC	CASRPSGSPLGEQFF
TRBD2	TRBJ2-5	TRBV5-4	NA	TGTGCCAGCAGCTCTATGGCCAGCGGGAGTGGAGAGACCCAGTACTTC	CASSSMASGSGETQYF
NA	TRBJ2-3	TRBV7-3	NA	TGTGCCAGCACCTTGGACGTAGGGAGCGCAGATACGCAGTATTTT	CASTLDVGSADTQYF
TRBD2	TRBJ2-1	TRBV12-3/TRBV12-4	many	TGTGCCAGCACCCCGACTAGCGGAAATGAGCAGTTCTTC	CASTPTSGNEQFF
TRBD1	TRBJ2-2	TRBV7-7	few	TGTGCTAGCAGCTCCTCTCACAGGGGGTCTACCGGGGAGCTGTTTTTT	CASSSSHRGSTGELFF
NA	TRBJ2-7	TRBV5-1	many	TGCGCCAGCAGCCGGGACCCGCTAAGCTCCTACGAGCAGTACTTC	CASSRDPLSSYEQYF
NA	TRBJ1-1	TRBV25-1	NA	TGTGCCAGCAGTTCCGGGACCAGACCAACTGAAGCTTTCTTT	CASSSGTRPTEAFF
NA	TRBJ2-5	TRBV4-1	NA	TGCGCCAGCAGACAGGACCCTTCAGCTGGGGCCCAGTACTTC	CASRQDPSAGAQYF
NA	TRBJ2-1	TRBV11-2	NA	TGTGCCAGCAATCCAGCGGGCCCTTGGAATGAGCAGTTCTTC	CASNPAGPWNEQFF
NA	TRBJ2-1	TRBV6-5	many	TGTGCCAGCAGTTACGTGGGGAATGAGCAGTTCTTC	CASSYVGNEQFF
NA	TRBJ1-6	TRBV2	NA	TGTGCCAGCAGTGAAGCGCGCAGCTATAATTCACCCCTCCACTTT	CASSEARSYNSPLHF
NA	TRBJ2-7	TRBV12-3/TRBV12-4	NA	TGTGCCAGCAGTTTAACGTACGGCGAGCAATACTTC	CASSLTYGEQYF
NA	TRBJ2-7	TRBV10-3	NA	TGTGCCGCCTACCGGACAATGACCCACGAGCAGTACTTC	CAAYRTMTHEQYF
NA	TRBJ1-4	TRBV7-9	NA	TGTGCCAGCAGCCAAGCAAATGAAAAACCGTTTTTT	CASSQANEKPFF
NA	TRBJ2-1	TRBV4-2	NA	TGTGCCAACAGCCAAGATCCAGAACTAGTGAATGAGCAGTTCTTC	CANSQDPELVNEQFF
TRBD2	TRBJ2-7	TRBV10-1	many	TGCGCCAGCGCAGGGCTACGGGGGGGAGGGTTTAAGCCGACCCTAACCTACGAGCAGTACTTC	CASAGLRGGGFKPTLTYEQYF
TRBD1	TRBJ2-2	TRBV24-1	NA	TGTGCCACCAGTGATTCTGACGGGACAGCGAACACCGGGGAGCTGTTTTTT	CATSDSDGTANTGELFF
NA	TRBJ2-3	TRBV5-1	many	TGCGCCAGCAGTTCGATTAGCCGAGGGAGTGGCACAGATACGCAGTATTTT	CASSSISRGSGTDTQYF
NA	TRBJ2-5	TRBV11-2	NA	TGTGACTGCAGCTTAATGGGAGACACCCAATACTTC	CDCSLMGDTQYF
NA	TRBJ2-3	TRBV19	few	TGTGCCAGTAGTATGGGGGACAACACAGATACGCAGTATTTT	CASSMGDNTDTQYF
NA	TRBJ2-3	TRBV12-3/TRBV12-4	NA	TGTGCCAGCAGCCTCGGGACATGGAGTGATCAGCCCCAGTATTTT	CASSLGTWSDQPQYF
TRBD1	TRBJ2-3	TRBV12-3/TRBV12-4	NA	TGTGCCAGTACCATGACAGGGGATACGCAGTGTTTT	CASTMTGDTQCF
TRBD2	TRBJ2-3	TRBV11-2	NA	TGTGCCAGCAGCCTCGGTGCGGGAGGGTTTGATACACAGTATTTT	CASSLGAGGFDTQYF